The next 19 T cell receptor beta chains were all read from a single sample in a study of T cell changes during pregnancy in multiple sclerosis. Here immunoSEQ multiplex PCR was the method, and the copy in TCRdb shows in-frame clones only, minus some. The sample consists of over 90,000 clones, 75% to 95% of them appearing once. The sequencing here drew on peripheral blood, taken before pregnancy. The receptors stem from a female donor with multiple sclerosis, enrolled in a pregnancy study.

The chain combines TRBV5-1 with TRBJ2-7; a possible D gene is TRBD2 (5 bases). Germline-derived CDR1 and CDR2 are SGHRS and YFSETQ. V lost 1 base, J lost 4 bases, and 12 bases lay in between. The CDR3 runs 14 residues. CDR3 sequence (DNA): TGCGCCAGCAGCTTGACCGGGGAGAGATACGAGCAGTACTTC. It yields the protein CASSLTGERYEQYF.

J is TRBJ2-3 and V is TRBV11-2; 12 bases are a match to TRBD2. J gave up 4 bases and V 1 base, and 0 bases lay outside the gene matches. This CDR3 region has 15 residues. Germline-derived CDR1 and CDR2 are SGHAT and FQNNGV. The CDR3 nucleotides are TGTGCCAGCAGCTTAGGACTAGCGGGGGCAGATACGCAGTATTTT. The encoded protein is CASSLGLAGADTQYF.

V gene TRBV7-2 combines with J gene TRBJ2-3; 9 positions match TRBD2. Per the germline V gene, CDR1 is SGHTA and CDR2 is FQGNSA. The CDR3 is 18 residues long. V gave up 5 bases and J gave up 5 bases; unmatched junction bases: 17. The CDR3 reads CASSHVQVLAGIGDTQYF. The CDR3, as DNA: TGTGCCAGCAGCCACGTCCAGGTGCTAGCGGGGATTGGAGATACGCAGTATTTT.

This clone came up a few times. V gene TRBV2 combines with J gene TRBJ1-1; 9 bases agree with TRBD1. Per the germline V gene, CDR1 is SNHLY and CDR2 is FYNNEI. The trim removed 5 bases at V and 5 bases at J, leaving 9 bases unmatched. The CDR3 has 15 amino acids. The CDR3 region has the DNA TGTGCCAGCAGTCCGGGGGGGACAGGGAGGACTGAAGCTTTCTTT. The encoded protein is CASSPGGTGRTEAFF.

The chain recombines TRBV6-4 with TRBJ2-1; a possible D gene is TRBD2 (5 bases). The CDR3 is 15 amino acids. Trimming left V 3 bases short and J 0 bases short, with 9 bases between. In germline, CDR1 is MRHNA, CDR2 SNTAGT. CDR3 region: CASSDAGSSYNEQFF. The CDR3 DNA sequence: TGTGCCAGCAGTGATGCGGGCAGCTCCTACAATGAGCAGTTCTTC.

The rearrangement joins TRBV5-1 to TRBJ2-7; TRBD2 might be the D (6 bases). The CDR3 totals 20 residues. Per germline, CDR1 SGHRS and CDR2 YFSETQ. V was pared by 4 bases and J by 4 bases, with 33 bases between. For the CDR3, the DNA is TGCGCCAGCAGCCGCGGCGGGGTAGGAGTAATTGACGGAAGAACTTACGAGCAGTACTTC. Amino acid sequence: CASSRGGVGVIDGRTYEQYF. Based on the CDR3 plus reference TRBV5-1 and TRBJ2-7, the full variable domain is KAGVTQTPRYLIKTRGQQVTLSCSPISGHRSVSWYQQTPGQGLQFLFEYFSETQRNKGNFPGRFSGRQFSNSRSEMNVSTLELGDSALYLCASSRGGVGVIDGRTYEQYFGPGTRLTVT.

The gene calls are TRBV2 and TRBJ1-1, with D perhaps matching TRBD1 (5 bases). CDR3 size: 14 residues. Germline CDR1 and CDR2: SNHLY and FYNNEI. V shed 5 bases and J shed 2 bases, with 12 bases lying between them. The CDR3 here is CASSTRVLNTEAFF. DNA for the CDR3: TGTGCCAGCAGTACCAGGGTTTTAAACACTGAAGCTTTCTTT.

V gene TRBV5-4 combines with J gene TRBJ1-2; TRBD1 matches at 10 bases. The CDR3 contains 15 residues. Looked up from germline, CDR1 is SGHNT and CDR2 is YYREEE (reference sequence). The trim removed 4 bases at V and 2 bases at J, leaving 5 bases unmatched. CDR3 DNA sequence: TGTGCCAGCAGCGCGGGACAGGGGAGGAACTATGGCTACACCTTC. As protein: CASSAGQGRNYGYTF.

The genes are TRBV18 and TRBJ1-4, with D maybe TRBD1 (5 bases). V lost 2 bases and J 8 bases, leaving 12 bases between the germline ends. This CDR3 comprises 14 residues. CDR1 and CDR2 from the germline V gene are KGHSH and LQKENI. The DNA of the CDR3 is TGTGCCAGCTCACCAGGGGCAGGGAAGGAAAAACTGTTTTTT. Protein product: CASSPGAGKEKLFF.

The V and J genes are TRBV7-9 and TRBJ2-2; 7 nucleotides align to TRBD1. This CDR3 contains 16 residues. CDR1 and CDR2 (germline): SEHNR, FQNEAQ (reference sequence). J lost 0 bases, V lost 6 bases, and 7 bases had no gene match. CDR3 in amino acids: CASSYHGTANTGELFF. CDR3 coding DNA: TGTGCCAGCAGTTACCACGGGACAGCGAACACCGGGGAGCTGTTTTTT. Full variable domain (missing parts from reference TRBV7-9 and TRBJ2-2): DTGVSQNPRHKITKRGQNVTFRCDPISEHNRLYWYRQTLGQGPEFLTYFQNEAQLEKSRLLSDRFSAERPKGSFSTLEIQRTEQGDSAMYLCASSYHGTANTGELFFGEGSRLTVL.

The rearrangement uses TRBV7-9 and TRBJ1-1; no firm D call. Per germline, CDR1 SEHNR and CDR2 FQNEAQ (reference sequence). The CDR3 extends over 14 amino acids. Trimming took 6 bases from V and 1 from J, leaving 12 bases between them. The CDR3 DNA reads TGTGCCAGCAGTGATTCCGACAAGAACACTGAAGCTTTCTTT. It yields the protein CASSDSDKNTEAFF.

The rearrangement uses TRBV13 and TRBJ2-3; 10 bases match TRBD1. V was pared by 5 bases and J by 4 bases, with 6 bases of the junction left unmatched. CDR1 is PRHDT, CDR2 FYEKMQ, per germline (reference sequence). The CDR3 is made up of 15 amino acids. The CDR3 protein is CASSPLDRGPDTQYF. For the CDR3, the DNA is TGTGCCAGCAGCCCACTCGACAGGGGGCCAGATACGCAGTATTTT.

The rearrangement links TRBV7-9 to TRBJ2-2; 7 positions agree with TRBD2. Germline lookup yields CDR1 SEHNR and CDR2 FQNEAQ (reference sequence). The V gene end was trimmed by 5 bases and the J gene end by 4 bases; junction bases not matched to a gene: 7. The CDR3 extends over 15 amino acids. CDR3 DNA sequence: TGTGCCAGCAGCCTCCGGGACTACGGCACCGGGGAGCTGTTTTTT. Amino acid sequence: CASSLRDYGTGELFF.

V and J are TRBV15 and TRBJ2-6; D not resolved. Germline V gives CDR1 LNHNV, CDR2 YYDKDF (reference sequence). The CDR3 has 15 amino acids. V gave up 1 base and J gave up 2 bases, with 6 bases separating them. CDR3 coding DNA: TGTGCCACCAGCAGAGCACTTGCTGGGGCCAACGTCCTGACTTTC. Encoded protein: CATSRALAGANVLTF.

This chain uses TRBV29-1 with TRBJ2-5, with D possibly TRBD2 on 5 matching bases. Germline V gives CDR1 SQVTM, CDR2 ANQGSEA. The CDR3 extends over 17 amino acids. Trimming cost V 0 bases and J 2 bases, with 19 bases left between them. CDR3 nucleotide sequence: TGCAGCGTTGAAGACGGGATAGTGGTGGCACCACAAGAGACCCAGTACTTC. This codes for CSVEDGIVVAPQETQYF. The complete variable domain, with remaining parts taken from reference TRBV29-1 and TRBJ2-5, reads SAVISQKPSRDICQRGTSLTIQCQVDSQVTMMFWYRQQPGQSLTLIATANQGSEATYESGFVIDKFPISRPNLTFSTLTVSNMSPEDSSIYLCSVEDGIVVAPQETQYFGPGTRLLVL.

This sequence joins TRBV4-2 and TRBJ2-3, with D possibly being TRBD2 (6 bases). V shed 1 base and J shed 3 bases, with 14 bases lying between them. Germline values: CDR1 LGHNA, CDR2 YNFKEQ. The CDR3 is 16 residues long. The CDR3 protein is CASSQGEGDLTDTQYF. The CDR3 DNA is TGTGCCAGCAGCCAAGGAGAAGGGGACTTGACAGATACGCAGTATTTT.

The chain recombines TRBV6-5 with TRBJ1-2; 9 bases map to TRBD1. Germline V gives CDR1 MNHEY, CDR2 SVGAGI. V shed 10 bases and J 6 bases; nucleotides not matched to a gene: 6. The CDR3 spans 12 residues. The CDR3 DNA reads TGTGCCACCTACAGGGGGCTAGATGGCTACACCTTC. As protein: CATYRGLDGYTF.

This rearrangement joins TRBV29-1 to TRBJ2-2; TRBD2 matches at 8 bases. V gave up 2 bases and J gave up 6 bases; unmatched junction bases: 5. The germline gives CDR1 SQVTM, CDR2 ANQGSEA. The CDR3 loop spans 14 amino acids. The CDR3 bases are TGCAGCGTTGAAAGCGCGACTAGCGCCGGGGAGCTGTTTTTT. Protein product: CSVESATSAGELFF.

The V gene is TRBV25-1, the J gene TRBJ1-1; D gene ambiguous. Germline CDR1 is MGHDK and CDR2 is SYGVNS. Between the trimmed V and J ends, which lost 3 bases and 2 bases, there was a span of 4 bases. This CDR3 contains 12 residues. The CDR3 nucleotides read TGTGCCAGCAGTGACCTTAACACTGAAGCTTTCTTT. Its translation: CASSDLNTEAFF.